This TCR beta chain was retrieved from a study of early T cells in non-severe SARS-CoV-2 infection (dated by TCRdb to 2020 to 2023). Context from the whole study: TCR sequencing used bulk RNA from unsorted whole blood, so alpha and beta chains could not be paired. On the study overall, not on this receptor specifically: VDJdb matching was skewed toward anti-spike CD8 responses and likely underestimated virus-specific expansions by missing private and CD4 specificities.

Libraries came from 5' RACE. TCRdb shows the sequencer as NextSeq 500. Unique molecular identifiers were attached to individual cDNA molecules in the TCR library protocol so that sequencing error and PCR bias could be corrected. Sequencing covered both TCR alpha and beta chains, and within each sample the abundances of alpha and beta sequences were tightly co-correlated. In the original analysis: Decombinator V4 was used to annotate the V gene, J gene and CDR3 of the TCR sequences. TCRs were defined as expanded if a significant change between any two time points was detected under a Poisson model with p below 0.0001. Abundances of TCRs were expressed as counts per million after normalisation to the total number of TCRs sequenced in each sample. TRAV1-2 paired with TRAJ12, TRAJ20 or TRAJ33 defined MAIT TCRs, while TRAV10 paired with TRAJ18 defined iNKT TCRs. A search of VDJdb, accessed on 1 November 2021, was run for TCRs annotated to CMV, EBV and SARS-CoV-2, with TCRs annotated for multiple antigens excluded. The public reads were reprocessed in TCRdb via fastp at Q25 and MiXCR, keeping in-frame beta chains. Rows with a matching CDR3 protein are joined into one entry that keeps the most common DNA and genes. TCRdb's processing, not the study's, gives the V and J calls here. The sample profile shows about 80,000 distinct CDR3 sequences; 5% of them were found once. The ten top clones hold under 8% of the sample.

This clonotype was observed many times. Its recognized antigen is unknown. No much larger clone exists at a distance of one base, and base qualities are not known. From cysteine to phenylalanine, the CDR3 is 14 amino acids long. The only DNA kept is the CDR3, 42 bases in frame from the first base. Trimmed from V: 3 bases; trimmed from J: 5 bases; junction bases lacking a gene match: 3. CDR1 and CDR2 are drawn from the germline V gene: ENHRY, SYGVKD. A case-control design nested within a healthcare worker cohort in London, UK, was used, with weekly nasopharyngeal swab PCR tests and blood sampling performed. Healthcare workers were enrolled in the week of the UK lockdown, from 23 to 31 March 2020, and were followed every week for up to roughly 15 weeks.

The sequence was obtained from an adult who was a healthcare worker with PCR-confirmed SARS-CoV-2 infection or an uninfected control (not recorded which). Sequencing was performed on whole blood, taken at baseline. The chain joins TRBV10-3 to TRBJ2-5; 10 central bases correspond to TRBD2. The CDR3: CAISEAGGPETQYF. In nucleotides, the sequence is TGTGCCATCAGTGAAGCGGGAGGGCCGGAGACCCAGTACTTC.